Below are 12 T cell receptor beta chains sequenced from a single sample in a study of regulatory T cells in long-lasting Graves disease. HTBI primers from iRepertoire and Arm-PCR of CDR3 regions yielded the TCR beta libraries. TCRdb re-called the multiplex PCR reads with MiXCR, one entry per CDR3 protein. This table has about 450,000 distinct CDR3 sequences, around 24% appearing once. Time point described: persistent/refractory GD, antithyroid drugs over 5 years with positive TRAb. TCR sequences were obtained from RNA taken from PBMCs. Sample: peripheral blood mononuclear cells (PBMCs), taken when the disease was refractory, from a patient treated with antithyroid drugs. All receptors come from a female donor with Graves disease.

The chain couples TRBV12-3 or TRBV12-4 to TRBJ1-5; D is uncertain. Trimming shortened V by 5 bases and J by 10 bases, and 12 bases separated the two germline ends. This CDR3 is 12 amino acids long. CDR3 DNA: TGTGCCAGCAGTGAGGTGGAAAGACCCCAGCATTTT. Protein: CASSEVERPQHF.

This clonotype was seen a handful of times. The V gene is TRBV29-1, the J gene TRBJ2-5, with TRBD2 matching 8 bases. This CDR3 region has 15 residues. The germline CDR1 and CDR2 sequences are SQVTM and ANQGSEA. V gave up 6 bases and J gave up 1 base; unmatched junction bases: 10. CDR3 DNA sequence: TGCAGCGTGACCGGGAGGGCCCTAATCCAAGAGACCCAGTACTTC. Translation: CSVTGRALIQETQYF.

Concerning this clonotype itself: An end of the junction differs from the germline gene, which may be a read error. V gene TRBV27 combines with J gene TRBJ2-6; TRBD1 is a possible D gene (5 bases). Germline-derived CDR1 and CDR2 are MNHEY and SMNVEV (reference sequence). The CDR3 consists of 13 residues. The CDR3: CASSYSGANALTF. The CDR3, as DNA: TGTGCCAGCAGCTATTCTGGGGCCAACGCCCTGACTTTC.

The chain links TRBV15 to TRBJ1-6; the D gene is possibly TRBD1 (5 bases). The CDR3 length is 17 residues. Deletions cut 0 bases from V and 0 bases from J, with 9 bases between. CDR1 and CDR2 from the germline V gene are LNHNV and YYDKDF (reference sequence). CDR3 coding DNA: TGTGCCACCAGCAGAGAGATTGGGGGCTCCTATAATTCACCCCTCCACTTT. Its translation: CATSREIGGSYNSPLHF.

Notes on this clonotype: A read error may be the cause here, since a much bigger clone is one base away. The rearrangement links TRBV2 to TRBJ2-7, with 8 bases fitting TRBD2. The V segment lost 8 bases and the J segment 5 bases; nucleotides outside the gene matches: 11. Germline lookup yields CDR1 SNHLY and CDR2 FYNNEI. The CDR3 runs to 14 residues. CDR3 in DNA: TGTGCCAGCCTAAGCGGGAGTGGGTTCAACGAGCAGTACTTC. It specifies CASLSGSGFNEQYF.

The chain is built from TRBV16 and TRBJ2-5, with 9 bases that match TRBD1. Germline V lookup: CDR1 KGHSY, CDR2 FQNENV. V dropped 2 bases and J dropped 5; count of bases not matched to a gene: 9. The CDR3 is 16 amino acids. CDR3 sequence: CASSQPYRGRLETQYF. In DNA form, the CDR3 reads TGTGCCAGCAGCCAACCCTACAGGGGGCGCCTCGAGACCCAGTACTTC. The entire variable domain, with the rest obtained from reference TRBV16 and TRBJ2-5, is as follows: GEEVAQTPKHLVRGEGQKAKLYCAPIKGHSYVFWYQQVLKNEFKFLISFQNENVFDETGMPKERFSAKCLPNSPCSLEIQATKLEDSAVYFCASSQPYRGRLETQYFGPGTRLLVL.

The rearrangement links TRBV5-1 to TRBJ1-4; D is perhaps TRBD1 (6 bases). Trimming left V 4 bases short and J 3 bases short, with 13 bases between. The CDR3 totals 15 residues. Germline V gene lookup returns CDR1 SGHRS and CDR2 YFSETQ. The CDR3 region is CASSHRGVANEKLFF. The CDR3, as DNA: TGCGCCAGCAGCCATAGGGGGGTTGCTAATGAAAAACTGTTTTTT.

This clonotype was seen repeatedly, ten times or more. The chain couples TRBV7-3 to TRBJ2-5; the D is unclear. Germline V lookup: CDR1 SGHTA, CDR2 FQGTGA. The CDR3 has 13 amino acids. The V gene lost 5 bases and the J gene lost 1 base, with 8 bases spanning the gap. Written as DNA, the CDR3 is TGTGCCAGCAGCAAACCACCCCAAGAGACCCAGTACTTC. Protein sequence: CASSKPPQETQYF.

This clonotype has just a few counts. With a far larger clone one base away, a read error is the likely cause. The chain has TRBV7-9 and TRBJ2-5; D gene ambiguous. CDR3 size: 14 residues. Looked up from germline, CDR1 is SEHNR and CDR2 is FQNEAQ (reference sequence). As DNA, the CDR3 is TGTGCCGGCAGCTTAGTGGGGTACCAAGAGACCCAGTACTTC. Encoded protein: CAGSLVGYQETQYF.

V usage is TRBV20-1 and J usage is TRBJ2-6; the D gene is possibly TRBD1 (6 bases). Germline values: CDR1 DFQATT, CDR2 SNEGSKA (reference sequence). V was clipped by 8 bases and J by 0 bases, with 17 bases between them. The CDR3 is 16 residues long. CDR3 DNA: TGCAGTCAACGCAGGGGCTTAAGCTCTGGGGCCAACGTCCTGACTTTC. This gives the protein CSQRRGLSSGANVLTF.

This chain links TRBV29-1 with TRBJ1-2, with no clear D. From germline, CDR1 is SQVTM and CDR2 ANQGSEA. The V end was cut by 3 bases, the J end by 5 bases, with 13 bases between. This CDR3 has 13 amino acids. This CDR3 reads CSVENGSRYGYTF. In DNA, the CDR3 is TGCAGCGTTGAGAACGGCTCTAGATATGGCTACACCTTC.

This clonotype was detected a few times. The V gene is TRBV30, the J gene TRBJ2-7; tentatively, D is TRBD2 (5 bases). Trimming removed 3 bases from V and 5 bases from J, with 11 bases in between. The CDR3 sequence is 12 residues long. Per the germline V gene, CDR1 is GTSNPN and CDR2 is SVGIG (reference sequence). The CDR3 DNA is TGTGCCTGGAGCCGAACGGGGAACGAGCAGTACTTC. Its protein product is CAWSRTGNEQYF.